This passage covers 28 T cell receptor beta chains from one sample sequenced in a study of cytomegalovirus exposure and HLA in healthy donors. The study ran its PCR with 60 Vbeta and 13 Jbeta primers. TCRdb keeps only in-frame clones here, not all; method: immunoSEQ multiplex PCR. Among 35,000 to 40,000 clones listed, 66% were seen once. Sequencing was done on a sample of PBMCs. Receptors were obtained from a middle-aged man in good health and CMV-seropositive.

The chain uses TRBV7-2 and TRBJ1-6; 12 bases are a match to TRBD1. The CDR3 is 14 residues long. Per the germline V gene, CDR1 is SGHTA and CDR2 is FQGNSA. The V segment lost 6 bases and the J segment 8 bases; nucleotides outside the gene matches: 2. The DNA for the CDR3 is TGTGCCAGCAGGGGGACAGGGGGCGATTCACCCCTCCACTTT. This codes for CASRGTGGDSPLHF.

The table lists this clone with a few counts. The chain recombines TRBV9 with TRBJ2-3; D is unclear. Germline V gene sequence: CDR1 SGDLS, CDR2 YYNGEE. The CDR3 extends over 11 amino acids. V was shortened by 3 bases and J by 7 bases, with 6 bases between the two germline ends. The chain's CDR3 is CASSDANTQYF. In DNA, the CDR3 is TGTGCCAGCAGCGACGCGAATACGCAGTATTTT.

The chain combines TRBV18 with TRBJ1-3; no definite D call. The CDR3 consists of 15 residues. V lost 4 bases and J 1 base, leaving 11 bases between the germline ends. Germline loops: CDR1 KGHSH, CDR2 LQKENI. CDR3 protein: CASSRPTPSGNTIYF. The CDR3 nucleotides read TGTGCCAGCTCACGTCCTACCCCTTCTGGAAACACCATATATTTT.

The chain employs TRBV7-6 and TRBJ2-3; 8 bases fit TRBD1. The V and J ends lost 0 bases and 5 bases, in that order; junction bases with no gene match: 1. Germline V gene lookup returns CDR1 SGHVS and CDR2 FNYEAQ. The CDR3 contains 14 residues. The CDR3 sequence is CASSLARGLDTQYF. The CDR3 DNA follows: TGTGCCAGCAGCTTAGCCAGGGGGCTAGATACGCAGTATTTT. Filled out from reference TRBV7-6 and TRBJ2-3, the complete variable domain reads GAGVSQSPRYKVTKRGQDVALRCDPISGHVSLYWYRQALGQGPEFLTYFNYEAQQDKSGLPNDRFSAERPEGSISTLTIQRTEQRDSAMYRCASSLARGLDTQYFGPGTRLTVL.

The gene calls are TRBV7-9 and TRBJ1-5; D remains unclear. The CDR3 runs 14 residues. Trimming removed 4 bases at V and 7 bases at J, with 14 bases between. Germline assignment: CDR1 SEHNR and CDR2 FQNEAQ (reference sequence). The CDR3 spells CASSYGREGQPQHF. CDR3 bases: TGTGCCAGCAGCTACGGGAGGGAGGGACAGCCCCAGCATTTT.

This clone was counted a single time. This sequence joins TRBV9 and TRBJ1-2, with D possibly being TRBD1 (6 bases). Germline V gene sequence: CDR1 SGDLS, CDR2 YYNGEE. This CDR3 spans 15 amino acids. Deletions cut 0 bases from V and 5 bases from J, with 14 bases between. The CDR3 DNA reads TGTGCCAGCAGCGTAGATACAGGGTTCGGATATGGCTACACCTTC. Its protein is CASSVDTGFGYGYTF.

The chain combines TRBV6-5 with TRBJ2-4; tentative D call: TRBD1 (5 bases). Trimming pared 6 bases from V and 0 bases from J, leaving 12 bases between. Germline V CDR1 and CDR2: MNHEY, SVGAGI. The CDR3 has 15 residues. The CDR3 nucleotides are TGTGCCAGCAGCTACACAGGTGTAGCCAAAAACATTCAGTACTTC. Protein sequence: CASSYTGVAKNIQYF.

The chain links TRBV18 to TRBJ1-5; 7 positions agree with TRBD1. The V gene end was trimmed by 4 bases and the J gene end by 1 base; junction bases not matched to a gene: 7. The length of the CDR3 is 16 residues. CDR1 and CDR2 (germline): KGHSH, LQKENI. The CDR3 DNA sequence: TGTGCCAGCTCACGGAACCGGGACAGAAGCAATCAGCCCCAGCATTTT. Protein: CASSRNRDRSNQPQHF.

The rearrangement joins TRBV7-9 to TRBJ2-7; tentatively, D is TRBD1 (6 bases). The CDR3 is made up of 14 amino acids. Trimming removed 0 bases at V and 2 bases at J, with 8 bases between. In germline, CDR1 is SEHNR, CDR2 FQNEAQ (reference sequence). The CDR3 reads CASSLAGAPYEQYF. CDR3 DNA: TGTGCCAGCAGCTTAGCGGGGGCCCCCTACGAGCAGTACTTC.

For this clone: The CDR3 end shows no conserved phenylalanine or tryptophan, and so a read error is likely. The DNA is omitted, as the CDR3 cannot be located on it reliably, and the CDR3 follows TCRdb's listing. V usage is TRBV2 and J usage is TRBJ2-7; the D call TRBD1 from the table was never checked on the DNA. Germline assignment: CDR1 SNHLY and CDR2 FYNNEI. Ends included, the CDR3 has 14 residues. CDR3 loop: CASSDVPGQVVSRL.

The CDR3 sequence: CASSYSRKQGGPEAFF. CDR3 in DNA: TGTGCCAGCAGTTACTCGCGGAAACAGGGGGGACCTGAAGCTTTCTTT. This chain connects TRBV6-5 to TRBJ1-1; 8 bases align to TRBD1. After removal of 0 bases from V and 6 bases from J, the junction contained 9 bases not matched to a gene. Looked up from germline, CDR1 is MNHEY and CDR2 is SVGAGI. CDR3 size: 16 residues.

The chain is built from TRBV7-2 and TRBJ2-1; 9 bases align to TRBD1. The germline V gene encodes CDR1 SGHTA and CDR2 FQGNSA. The CDR3 runs to 16 residues. V trimming: 0 bases; J trimming: 7 bases; junction bases outside the gene matches: 7. The CDR3 DNA reads as TGTGCCAGCAGCTTAGCGCCCGGGACAGGGCATAATGAGCAGTTCTTC. Amino acid sequence: CASSLAPGTGHNEQFF.

This clone was found a few times. DNA of the CDR3: TGCGCCAGCAGCCAAGGGGCGGGTACGGGTATTCAGTACTTC. Protein sequence: CASSQGAGTGIQYF. This chain joins TRBV4-3 and TRBJ2-4; a possible D gene is TRBD2 (5 bases). V was trimmed by 1 base and J by 10 bases, leaving 14 bases between them. Looked up from germline, CDR1 is LGHNA and CDR2 is YSLEER. This CDR3 contains 14 residues.

The V and J genes are TRBV28 and TRBJ2-7; 7 bases agree with TRBD2. Trimming took 5 bases from V and 0 from J; bases not matched to a gene: 7. The CDR3 has 15 amino acids. Germline CDR1 and CDR2: MDHEN and SYDVKM. The CDR3 is CASSPPGTISYEQYF. CDR3 nucleotides: TGTGCCAGCAGTCCCCCCGGGACTATCTCCTACGAGCAGTACTTC.

The chain is built from TRBV6-4 and TRBJ1-5, with D tentatively TRBD1 (6 bases). The CDR3 loop spans 13 amino acids. Germline V CDR1 and CDR2: MRHNA, SNTAGT. V lost 4 bases and J 3 bases, leaving 7 bases between the germline ends. In DNA form, the CDR3 reads TGTGCCAGCAGTGCAGGGGCCAATCAGCCCCAGCATTTT. As protein: CASSAGANQPQHF.

This clone was counted between two and nine times. The gene calls are TRBV6-1 and TRBJ1-1; a weak D match, TRBD1 (5 bases). The V gene's germline CDR1 is MNHNS and CDR2 SASEGT. The CDR3 runs 14 residues. V was pared by 7 bases and J by 0 bases, with 12 bases between. CDR3 in amino acids: CASITGLLNTEAFF. The CDR3 nucleotides read TGTGCCAGCATTACGGGACTCCTGAACACTGAAGCTTTCTTT.

This clone showed up many times. The chain uses TRBV6-1 and TRBJ1-5; perhaps TRBD1 as D (5 bases). Germline lookup yields CDR1 MNHNS and CDR2 SASEGT. Trimming pared 3 bases from V and 0 bases from J, leaving 15 bases between. This CDR3 region has 17 residues. CDR3 bases: TGTGCCAGCAGTGAGGTACAGGCCCCCCTTAGCAATCAGCCCCAGCATTTT. Residues: CASSEVQAPLSNQPQHF.

This clone was recorded a few times. The chain carries TRBV4-2 and TRBJ2-7; a weak D match, TRBD1 (5 bases). Germline V CDR1 and CDR2: LGHNA, YNFKEQ. The germline V and J ends were trimmed by 0 bases and 0 bases, with 18 bases remaining between them. The CDR3 totals 18 residues. For the CDR3, the DNA is TGTGCCAGCAGCCAAGAGGCATTGGGGCGCCTGAGCTCCTACGAGCAGTACTTC. Protein sequence: CASSQEALGRLSSYEQYF.

V gene TRBV7-2 combines with J gene TRBJ2-1, with 7 positions matching TRBD1. This CDR3 is 15 amino acids long. Trimming cost V 5 bases and J 3 bases; bases outside gene matches: 7. CDR1 and CDR2 (germline): SGHTA, FQGNSA. The CDR3 sequence is CASSLGTESYNEQFF. CDR3 nucleotides: TGTGCCAGCAGCCTTGGGACAGAGAGCTACAATGAGCAGTTCTTC.

This chain links TRBV5-4 with TRBJ2-5; D gene unclear. Germline V CDR1 and CDR2: SGHNT, YYREEE (reference sequence). The V end lost 1 base, the J end lost 2 bases, and 9 bases lay between the germline ends. This CDR3 has 14 amino acids. Written as DNA, the CDR3 is TGTGCCAGCAGCTTGCCCCGTGTTCAAGAGACCCAGTACTTC. It yields the protein CASSLPRVQETQYF.

The table lists this clone with a few counts. The genes are TRBV10-3 and TRBJ2-3; 13 bases match TRBD2. The V gene end was trimmed by 2 bases and the J gene end by 4 bases; junction bases not matched to a gene: 3. Germline assignment: CDR1 ENHRY and CDR2 SYGVKD. The CDR3 totals 16 residues. This chain's CDR3 is CAISEGTSGVADTQYF. Written as DNA, the CDR3 is TGTGCCATCAGTGAGGGGACTAGCGGGGTTGCAGATACGCAGTATTTT.

The CDR3 here is CASSERDRYTDTQYF. CDR3 in DNA: TGTGCCAGCAGTGAGCGGGACAGATACACAGATACGCAGTATTTT. The chain is built from TRBV6-1 and TRBJ2-3; D may be TRBD1 (7 bases). The V gene lost 3 bases and the J gene lost 2 bases, with 12 bases spanning the gap. Germline V CDR1 and CDR2: MNHNS, SASEGT. The CDR3 extends over 15 amino acids.

This clone was seen only a few times. The chain recombines TRBV5-4 with TRBJ2-7, with 9 bases fitting TRBD1. The junction had 3 bases not matched to a gene; V was cut back by 4 bases and J by 1 base. There are 14 residues in the CDR3. In germline, CDR1 is SGHNT, CDR2 YYREEE (reference sequence). Here the CDR3 reads CASSPGTGSYEQYF. The CDR3 DNA is TGTGCCAGCAGCCCCGGGACAGGGTCCTACGAGCAGTACTTC. The full variable domain, its missing parts supplied by reference TRBV5-4 and TRBJ2-7, is ETGVTQSPTHLIKTRGQQVTLRCSSQSGHNTVSWYQQALGQGPQFIFQYYREEENGRGNFPPRFSGLQFPNYSSELNVNALELDDSALYLCASSPGTGSYEQYFGPGTRLTVT.

Concerning this clone itself: Since no conserved phenylalanine or tryptophan closes the CDR3, a read error is the likely cause. The DNA is omitted, as the CDR3 cannot be located on it reliably, and the CDR3 follows TCRdb's listing. J is TRBJ1-4 and V is TRBV29-1. The length of the CDR3 is 9 amino acids, counting both ends. Germline V gene sequence: CDR1 SQVTM, CDR2 ANQGSEA. CDR3 sequence: CSARCCRDN.

This clone was counted ten times or more. The V gene is TRBV6-1, the J gene TRBJ1-6; the match to TRBD1 covers 9 bases. Germline assignment: CDR1 MNHNS and CDR2 SASEGT. CDR3 size: 15 residues. Trimming cost V 6 bases and J 4 bases; bases outside gene matches: 4. The DNA of the CDR3 is TGTGCCAGCAGCCCGGACAGGGGATATAATTCACCCCTCCACTTT. Translating it yields CASSPDRGYNSPLHF.

The CDR3 spells CASSIRDRGSYEQYF. As DNA, the CDR3 is TGTGCCAGTAGTATCCGGGACAGGGGCTCCTACGAGCAGTACTTC. This chain links TRBV19 with TRBJ2-7; 10 bases are shared with TRBD1. In germline, CDR1 is LNHDA, CDR2 SQIVND (reference sequence). This CDR3 region has 15 residues. With V trimmed by 3 bases and J by 0 bases, 2 bases remained unmatched.

This chain joins TRBV28 and TRBJ2-3; 11 bases match TRBD2. The germline gives CDR1 MDHEN, CDR2 SYDVKM. The CDR3 loop spans 14 amino acids. Trimming removed 8 bases from V and 2 bases from J; junction bases left unmatched: 3. CDR3 amino acids: CASASGGITDTQYF. The DNA for the CDR3 is TGTGCCAGCGCTAGCGGGGGGATCACAGATACGCAGTATTTT.

In this sample, this clone turned up a few times. The chain joins TRBV5-1 to TRBJ1-1; D is undetermined. CDR3 length: 15 amino acids. V was pared by 5 bases and J by 0 bases, with 14 bases between. Germline CDR1 is SGHRS and CDR2 is YFSETQ. CDR3 in amino acids: CASSFEGFLNTEAFF. CDR3 bases: TGCGCCAGCAGTTTTGAGGGATTTTTGAACACTGAAGCTTTCTTT.